The sample holds many counts of the clone carrying this TCR beta chain. The source of the sample is a study of blood T cell repertoires in COVID-19. Study information: Whether acute or convalescent, the COVID-19 samples came from the United States, Italy and Spain.

CDR1 MRHNA and CDR2 SNTAGT come from the germline V gene. The CDR3 extends over 14 amino acids. V lost 3 bases and J 4 bases, leaving 9 bases between the germline ends. TCRdb's table, derived via immunoSEQ multiplex PCR, lists solely in-frame clones and lacks some. Here the sample spans fewer than 250,000 clones, 86% being singletons. The sample was peripheral blood. The chain links TRBV6-4 to TRBJ2-2, with D uncertain. This receptor was obtained from a woman aged 55-69 years who had recovered from COVID-19. The CDR3 nucleotides read TGTGCCAGCAGTGATAATCCTGTCACCGGGGAGCTGTTTTTT. This gives the protein CASSDNPVTGELFF.